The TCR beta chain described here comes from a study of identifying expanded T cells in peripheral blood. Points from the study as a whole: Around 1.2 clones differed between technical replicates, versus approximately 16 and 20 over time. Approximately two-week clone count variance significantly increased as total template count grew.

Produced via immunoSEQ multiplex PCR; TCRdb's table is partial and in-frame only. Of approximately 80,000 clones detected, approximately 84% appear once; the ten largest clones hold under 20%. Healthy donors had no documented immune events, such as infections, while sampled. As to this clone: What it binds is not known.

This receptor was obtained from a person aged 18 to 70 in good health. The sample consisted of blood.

Here the CDR3 DNA reads TGCGCCAGCAGCTCCGCCCTCTCTGGGGCCAACGTCCTGACTTTC. It encodes CASSSALSGANVLTF. The V gene is TRBV5-1, the J gene TRBJ2-6; D ambiguous. V gave up 3 bases and J gave up 0 bases, with 7 bases separating them. The CDR3 runs 15 residues. CDR1 and CDR2 (germline): SGHRS, YFSETQ.